This T cell receptor (beta chain) was profiled in a study of memory CD8 T cells in hepatitis C reinfection. Study-level information: A positive HCV RNA test after two negatives ≥60 days apart defined reinfection.

As to time point: peak reinfection, 3 to 8 weeks after reinfection detection. No in vitro expansion preceded TCR sequencing of the sorted cells. Total naive CD8 T cells were sorted as viable CD3+ CD8+ CD45RO- cells from two donors. Generated by immunoSEQ multiplex PCR, the TCRdb table keeps only in-frame clones and is missing some. The sample has 35,000 to 50,000 clones, roughly 90% seen once; the top ten hold 1.2%. Sequenced input: naive CD8+ T cells sorted from blood. The TCR originated in a man younger than 35 with hepatitis C virus infection.

The CDR3 nucleotides read TGTGCCAGCAGGACTAGCGGGGGAGATGAGCAGTTCTTC. This translates into CASRTSGGDEQFF. The genes are TRBV7-9 and TRBJ2-1; 12 positions agree with TRBD2. The length of the CDR3 is 13 residues. V lost 6 bases, J lost 8 bases, and 2 bases stayed unmatched. The germline V gene encodes CDR1 SEHNR and CDR2 FQNEAQ (reference sequence).